Each of the 24 T cell receptor beta chains below was sequenced from the same sample in a study of spatial heterogeneity in lung cancer. TCRdb passed the 5' RACE reads through MiXCR, listing each CDR3 protein once. The table shows some 83,000 distinct CDR3 sequences, with about 20% occurring only once. The time point was: sample taken at primary tumor resection. The input material, whole RNA from tumor, nontumor lung or frozen PBMC, was sequenced unsorted. This specimen was PBMCs, taken at surgery. The source is a male donor with early-stage non-small cell lung cancer.

This clonotype has more than one count but fewer than ten. V is TRBV20-1 and J is TRBJ1-1, with 9 nucleotides matching TRBD1. There are 15 residues in the CDR3. Germline assignment: CDR1 DFQATT and CDR2 SNEGSKA (reference sequence). Trimming took 3 bases from V and 2 from J; bases not matched to a gene: 7. The CDR3 DNA follows: TGCAGTGCTAGTTTGGACAGGGGATATAACACTGAAGCTTTCTTT. Its translation: CSASLDRGYNTEAFF.

A few counts support this clonotype. V is TRBV15 and J is TRBJ1-2; 8 bases line up with TRBD1. Germline CDR1 and CDR2: LNHNV and YYDKDF (reference sequence). CDR3 size: 14 residues. V lost 5 bases and J lost 4; bases outside the gene matches: 6. The CDR3 here is CATSFPGGGYGYTF. In nucleotides, the CDR3 is TGTGCCACCAGCTTTCCAGGGGGCGGCTATGGCTACACCTTC.

This clonotype was seen more than once but under ten times. The chain couples TRBV7-9 to TRBJ2-1, with D hard to call. Trimming removed 6 bases from V and 4 bases from J, with 16 bases in between. The CDR3 has 15 residues. Germline V gene lookup returns CDR1 SEHNR and CDR2 FQNEAQ (reference sequence). The CDR3: CASSTDTQIYNEQFF. The CDR3 bases are TGTGCCAGCAGTACCGACACACAGATATACAATGAGCAGTTCTTC.

In its sample, this clonotype was seen many times. V gene TRBV6-6 combines with J gene TRBJ1-1; 9 bases are shared with TRBD1. The CDR3 sequence is 13 residues long. Germline V gene lookup returns CDR1 MNHNY and CDR2 SVGAGI (reference sequence). V shed 5 bases, J shed 6 bases, and the junction held 4 bases outside the gene matches. In DNA, the CDR3 is TGTGCCAGCAGTCGGGACAGGGCAGCTGAAGCTTTCTTT. Its protein is CASSRDRAAEAFF.

The V gene is TRBV7-8, the J gene TRBJ2-7; D might be TRBD1 or TRBD2, each matching 5 bases. The CDR3 runs 13 residues. Trimming stripped 6 bases from V and 1 base from J, with 10 bases between. Germline-derived CDR1 and CDR2 are SGHVS and FQNEAQ. The chain's CDR3 is CASRSGGSYEQYF. The CDR3 nucleotides are TGTGCCAGCAGGTCTGGGGGATCCTACGAGCAGTACTTC.

This clonotype was counted a few times. The chain uses TRBV6-2 or TRBV6-3 and TRBJ2-7; D not resolved. The V gene's germline CDR1 is MNHEY and CDR2 SVGEGT. CDR3 size: 11 residues. V gave up 2 bases and J gave up 3 bases, with 2 bases separating them. The CDR3 reads CASSYVYEQYF. CDR3 nucleotides: TGTGCCAGCAGTTACGTCTACGAGCAGTACTTC.

This clonotype appeared a few times. The chain couples TRBV24-1 to TRBJ2-3; no definite D call. The CDR3 is 18 residues long. Germline V lookup: CDR1 KGHDR, CDR2 SFDVKD. Trimming removed 2 bases at V and 2 bases at J, with 19 bases between. The CDR3 coding sequence is TGTGCCACCAGTGATTCCGCCGGACCCTGGCGCGTCACAGATACGCAGTATTTT. Amino acids: CATSDSAGPWRVTDTQYF.

The CDR3 spells CASSPDPGLMGEQFF. The CDR3 DNA sequence: TGCGCCAGCAGCCCGGACCCAGGACTGATGGGTGAGCAGTTCTTC. This chain links TRBV5-1 with TRBJ2-1, with D maybe TRBD2 (5 bases). Per germline, CDR1 SGHRS and CDR2 YFSETQ. The CDR3 extends over 15 amino acids. The germline V and J ends were trimmed by 4 bases and 9 bases, with 20 bases remaining between them.

In this sample, this clonotype turned up many times. The chain couples TRBV7-2 to TRBJ2-3, with 10 bases identical to TRBD2. V gave up 2 bases and J gave up 1 base; unmatched junction bases: 3. The CDR3 is made up of 16 amino acids. CDR1 is SGHTA, CDR2 FQGNSA, per germline. For the CDR3, the DNA is TGTGCCAGCAGCTTATTAGCGGGAGGCGGCACAGATACGCAGTATTTT. The encoded protein is CASSLLAGGGTDTQYF.

This clonotype has more than one count but fewer than ten. The chain combines TRBV2 with TRBJ2-4, with no clear D. Trimming removed 3 bases from V and 4 bases from J, with 19 bases in between. CDR1 and CDR2 (germline): SNHLY, FYNNEI. This CDR3 has 17 residues. CDR3 loop: CASSDSGPAVIKNIQYF. CDR3 nucleotide sequence: TGTGCCAGCAGTGATTCCGGACCCGCCGTAATTAAAAACATTCAGTACTTC.

This chain uses TRBV5-1 with TRBJ2-7, with 7 bases lining up with TRBD2. V shed 4 bases and J 4 bases; nucleotides not matched to a gene: 8. The CDR3 loop spans 14 amino acids. Germline CDR1 reads SGHRS; CDR2 reads YFSETQ. The CDR3 bases are TGCGCCAGCAGCCCCGAAGGGGAGGGTTACGAGCAGTACTTC. Translating gives CASSPEGEGYEQYF.

The table lists this clonotype with a few counts. The genes are TRBV28 and TRBJ1-1; no definite D call. V lost 2 bases and J lost 7, with 11 bases in between. The CDR3 contains 13 residues. Germline lookup yields CDR1 MDHEN and CDR2 SYDVKM. The CDR3 region is CASSLTANREAFF. The CDR3 DNA reads as TGTGCCAGCAGTTTAACAGCTAACCGTGAAGCTTTCTTT.

This clonotype was seen a handful of times. A read error may account for a junction end that differs from germline. This chain connects TRBV7-7 to TRBJ2-1; the match to TRBD2 covers 8 bases. The length of the CDR3 is 15 residues. CDR1 is SSHAT, CDR2 FNYEAQ, per germline (reference sequence). The CDR3 here is CASSVSGTSYNEQFF. DNA for the CDR3: TGTGCTAGCAGCGTTAGCGGGACCTCCTACAATGAGCAGTTCTTC.

The CDR3 bases are TGTGCCAGCAGCCTTTTAGCGGCAGGAGGAAACACCATATATTTT. This encodes CASSLLAAGGNTIYF. This chain links TRBV3-1 with TRBJ1-3; no firm D call. CDR1 is LGHDT, CDR2 YNNKEL, per germline (reference sequence). The CDR3 is 15 amino acids. Deletions cut 4 bases from V and 4 bases from J, with 14 bases between.

The rearrangement joins TRBV15 to TRBJ2-1; D is possibly TRBD1 or TRBD2 (5 bases each). The germline V gene encodes CDR1 LNHNV and CDR2 YYDKDF (reference sequence). This CDR3 region has 15 residues. Trimming left V 0 bases short and J 7 bases short, with 13 bases between. This chain's CDR3 is CATSRDLGGVNEQFF. CDR3 in DNA: TGTGCCACCAGCAGAGACCTTGGGGGTGTGAATGAGCAGTTCTTC.

The chain has TRBV5-1 and TRBJ2-6; D call uncertain. Between the trimmed V and J ends, which lost 5 bases and 0 bases, there was a span of 9 bases. This CDR3 contains 15 residues. CDR1 SGHRS and CDR2 YFSETQ come from the germline V gene. The CDR3 sequence: CASSTPGSGANVLTF. DNA of the CDR3: TGCGCCAGCAGTACTCCCGGCTCTGGGGCCAACGTCCTGACTTTC. The full variable domain, its missing parts supplied by reference TRBV5-1 and TRBJ2-6, is KAGVTQTPRYLIKTRGQQVTLSCSPISGHRSVSWYQQTPGQGLQFLFEYFSETQRNKGNFPGRFSGRQFSNSRSEMNVSTLELGDSALYLCASSTPGSGANVLTFGAGSRLTVL.

This clonotype was seen many times. V gene TRBV29-1 combines with J gene TRBJ2-5; 10 bases line up with TRBD1. The germline V gene encodes CDR1 SQVTM and CDR2 ANQGSEA. V trimming: 6 bases; J trimming: 4 bases; junction bases outside the gene matches: 2. The CDR3 totals 12 residues. CDR3 DNA: TGCAGCGTCCGGACAGGGGGAGAGACCCAGTACTTC. Encoded protein: CSVRTGGETQYF.

The chain couples TRBV6-5 to TRBJ2-3, with D tentatively TRBD1 (5 bases). V lost 1 base and J lost 5, with 13 bases in between. Germline V gene data show CDR1 as MNHEY and CDR2 as SVGAGI. This CDR3 spans 15 amino acids. CDR3 region: CASSYLRQGGDTQYF. CDR3 bases: TGTGCCAGCAGTTACTTGCGGCAGGGTGGAGATACGCAGTATTTT.

V is TRBV5-6 and J is TRBJ1-1; no clear D. The V gene lost 4 bases and the J gene lost 8 bases, with 12 bases spanning the gap. The germline CDR1 and CDR2 sequences are SGHDT and YYEEEE. The CDR3 runs to 12 residues. The CDR3 nucleotides are TGTGCCAGCAGCCCCGGGGAAAGAGAAGCTTTCTTT. Its translation is CASSPGEREAFF. Complete variable domain (other parts from reference TRBV5-6 and TRBJ1-1): DAGVTQSPTHLIKTRGQQVTLRCSPKSGHDTVSWYQQALGQGPQFIFQYYEEEERQRGNFPDRFSGHQFPNYSSELNVNALLLGDSALYLCASSPGEREAFFGQGTRLTVV.

In its sample, this clonotype was seen a few times. The CDR3 DNA sequence: TGTGCCTGGAGTGTACAGGTGAACACTGAAGCTTTCTTT. Protein product: CAWSVQVNTEAFF. The chain carries TRBV30 and TRBJ1-1, with D tentatively TRBD1 (5 bases). V was trimmed by 0 bases and J by 0 bases, leaving 5 bases between them. Germline-derived CDR1 and CDR2 are GTSNPN and SVGIG (reference sequence). The CDR3 extends over 13 amino acids.

The sample holds one count of this clonotype. The V call is TRBV20-1, the J call TRBJ2-7; D is perhaps TRBD1 or TRBD2 (5 bases each). V dropped 0 bases and J dropped 7 bases, with 13 bases sitting between them. The CDR3 totals 13 residues. CDR1 is DFQATT and CDR2 is SNEGSKA in the germline V gene (reference sequence). CDR3 in DNA: TGCAGTGCTAGAGAGGGACCGAACGAGGAGCAGTACTTC. Translating gives CSAREGPNEEQYF.

J is TRBJ2-3 and V is TRBV29-1; the D gene is possibly TRBD1 (6 bases). This CDR3 contains 14 residues. Looked up from germline, CDR1 is SQVTM and CDR2 is ANQGSEA. The V end was cut by 6 bases, the J end by 5 bases, with 18 bases between. The CDR3 DNA sequence: TGCAGCGTCGACCGGGCCCGAGGGGGAGATACGCAGTATTTT. It specifies CSVDRARGGDTQYF.

This clonotype showed up just a few times. J is TRBJ2-2 and V is TRBV19; D possibly corresponds to TRBD2 (5 bases). The CDR3 runs 15 residues. The V end was cut by 5 bases, the J end by 5 bases, with 15 bases between. Per the germline V gene, CDR1 is LNHDA and CDR2 is SQIVND (reference sequence). The DNA of the CDR3 is TGTGCCAGTAGTTCACCCGGACGGAGGACCGGGGAGCTGTTTTTT. This gives the protein CASSSPGRRTGELFF.

This clonotype was observed a handful of times. The rearrangement joins TRBV5-1 to TRBJ2-1; the D gene is possibly TRBD2 (6 bases). CDR1 and CDR2 from the germline V gene are SGHRS and YFSETQ. V shed 3 bases and J shed 8 bases, with 21 bases lying between them. The CDR3 runs 16 residues. The CDR3 loop reads CASSSFLGTAGDEQFF. In DNA, the CDR3 is TGCGCCAGCAGCTCCTTTTTGGGGACTGCTGGAGATGAGCAGTTCTTC.